A single sample gave rise to the 10 T cell receptor beta chains below, sequenced in a study of T cell repertoires and HLA-DP antigens (dated by TCRdb to 2016 to 2019). No antigen has been identified for these receptors. Receptors were amplified or captured by the immunoSEQ multiplex PCR assay. TCRdb mirrors the immuneACCESS table, restricted to in-frame sequences. Some clones are absent from its copies; in checked studies, under half trace to an unresolved V gene, and the reason for the others is unknown. Within this sample are about 73,000 clones, with 80% of them counted one time only. The ten top clones hold 1.5% to 2% of the sample. The sample taken for sequencing was CD4+ T cells from PBMCs. The receptors here all came from a man in his 60s in good health and CMV-seronegative.

The genes are TRBV4-1 and TRBJ2-2; D remains ambiguous. This CDR3 comprises 15 residues. The germline V gene has CDR1 MGHRA and CDR2 YSYEKL. Trimming shortened V by 0 bases and J by 5 bases, and 10 bases separated the two germline ends. The CDR3 coding sequence is TGCGCCAGCAGCCAAGAGCGGCCGGGTACCGGGGAGCTGTTTTTT. Protein product: CASSQERPGTGELFF.

Note on this clone: The same CDR3 can be traced to other DNA sequences in this sample. The rearrangement uses TRBV7-3 and TRBJ2-3; D gene ambiguous. The CDR3 runs to 16 residues. V gave up 0 bases and J gave up 1 base, with 11 bases separating them. Germline V gene sequence: CDR1 SGHTA, CDR2 FQGTGA. CDR3 in amino acids: CASSLTGGVGTDTQYF. The CDR3, as DNA: TGTGCCAGCAGCTTAACAGGCGGAGTAGGCACAGATACGCAGTATTTT. Looking up the rest from reference TRBV7-3 and TRBJ2-3 gives the full variable domain: GAGVSQTPSNKVTEKGKYVELRCDPISGHTALYWYRQSLGQGPEFLIYFQGTGAADDSGLPNDRFFAVRPEGSVSTLKIQRTERGDSAVYLCASSLTGGVGTDTQYFGPGTRLTVL.

The genes are TRBV6-1 and TRBJ1-4, with D possibly being TRBD1 (5 bases). The CDR3 has 14 amino acids. V lost 8 bases and J lost 7, with 17 bases in between. Per germline, CDR1 MNHNS and CDR2 SASEGT. CDR3 DNA sequence: TGTGCCAGCCGCAGGGAAATATTCGTTGAAAAACTGTTTTTT. Translating gives CASRREIFVEKLFF.

The J gene is TRBJ2-2, the V gene TRBV7-2, with 10 nucleotides matching TRBD1. Trimming removed 3 bases from V and 6 bases from J; junction bases left unmatched: 7. The CDR3 runs 16 residues. Germline lookup yields CDR1 SGHTA and CDR2 FQGNSA. In DNA, the CDR3 is TGTGCCAGCAGCTTTCAACGACAGGGGGCCGCCGGGGAGCTGTTTTTT. Its protein product is CASSFQRQGAAGELFF.

For the CDR3, the DNA is TGTGCCAGCAGCACGGGACTAGCGGGGTTCGAGACCCAGTACTTC. Amino acid sequence: CASSTGLAGFETQYF. This chain joins TRBV5-6 and TRBJ2-5; 13 bases agree with TRBD2. The CDR3 is 15 amino acids. Germline CDR1 SGHDT, CDR2 YYEEEE. V lost 4 bases and J lost 5; bases outside the gene matches: 5.

J is TRBJ2-5 and V is TRBV14; 8 bases are a match to TRBD2. In germline, CDR1 is SGHDN, CDR2 FVKESK. The V segment lost 1 base and the J segment 2 bases; nucleotides outside the gene matches: 3. The CDR3 runs to 15 residues. The CDR3 DNA reads TGTGCCAGCAGCCAAGGAACTAGCGGACAAGAGACCCAGTACTTC. Translated: CASSQGTSGQETQYF.

The table lists this clone with a few counts. The gene calls are TRBV28 and TRBJ1-6, with a weak D call TRBD1 (6 bases). Germline-derived CDR1 and CDR2 are MDHEN and SYDVKM. Trimming pared 1 base from V and 0 bases from J, leaving 13 bases between. The CDR3 runs to 18 residues. This CDR3 reads CASSLFGDTSSYNSPLHF. CDR3 coding DNA: TGTGCCAGCAGTTTATTCGGGGACACGAGCTCCTATAATTCACCCCTCCACTTT.

The rearrangement joins TRBV25-1 to TRBJ2-1; TRBD2 matches at 9 bases. With V trimmed by 6 bases and J by 5 bases, 8 bases remained unmatched. The CDR3 loop spans 15 amino acids. CDR1 is MGHDK and CDR2 is SYGVNS in the germline V gene. DNA for the CDR3: TGTGCCAGCAGGATCGGCGGGGGGGCCGACAATGAGCAGTTCTTC. Encoded protein: CASRIGGGADNEQFF.

The rearrangement joins TRBV29-1 to TRBJ2-7; no definite D call. Germline V gene sequence: CDR1 SQVTM, CDR2 ANQGSEA. V dropped 3 bases and J dropped 3 bases, with 9 bases sitting between them. The CDR3 covers 12 residues. CDR3 protein: CSVDGLDYEQYF. Written as DNA, the CDR3 is TGCAGCGTTGATGGGTTAGACTACGAGCAGTACTTC.

V usage is TRBV2 and J usage is TRBJ2-5; 13 bases fit TRBD2. The CDR3 loop spans 17 amino acids. Germline V lookup: CDR1 SNHLY, CDR2 FYNNEI. Trimming at V came to 6 bases and at J to 4 bases, leaving 11 bases not matched to a gene. CDR3 nucleotide sequence: TGTGCCAGCAGCGCGAGGACTAGCGGGAGTACCCTAGAGACCCAGTACTTC. This encodes CASSARTSGSTLETQYF. Drawing the rest from reference TRBV2 and TRBJ2-5, the complete variable domain is EPEVTQTPSHQVTQMGQEVILRCVPISNHLYFYWYRQILGQKVEFLVSFYNNEISEKSEIFDDQFSVERPDGSNFTLKIRSTKLEDSAMYFCASSARTSGSTLETQYFGPGTRLLVL.